These 11 T cell receptor beta chains were all obtained from the same sample, sequenced in a study of T cells in Graves' hyperthyroidism and ophthalmopathy (dated by TCRdb to the late 2010s). The method behind the library was multiplex PCR. These reads were obtained on an Illumina HiSeq 2000. TCR beta CDR3 regions were amplified from RNA transcripts. The TCR CDR3 was subjected to a first round of RT-PCR using the HTBI primer set and the Qiagen OneStep RT-PCR kit. TCRdb took the public reads, trimmed them with fastp at Q25, ran MiXCR for clone calling and kept in-frame beta chains. Each CDR3 protein gets just one entry, which takes the most common genes and DNA from the rows behind it. In this sample the table shows 490,000 or so distinct CDR3 sequences, about 16% of which occur a single time. The top ten clonotypes cover 25% to 30% of the sample. Sample: blood. These receptors all come from a woman in her 30s with Graves' ophthalmopathy.

The rearrangement joins TRBV20-1 to TRBJ2-7, with 7 nucleotides matching TRBD1. Germline CDR1 reads DFQATT; CDR2 reads SNEGSKA (reference sequence). This CDR3 contains 12 residues. The DNA of the CDR3 is TGCTGCACGAGACAGGGTAACTACGAGCAGTACTTC. Translating gives CCTRQGNYEQYF.

This clonotype was counted ten times or more. The rearrangement uses TRBV27 and TRBJ2-5; TRBD2 matches 15 bases. This CDR3 spans 16 amino acids. Germline CDR1 is MNHEY and CDR2 is SMNVEV (reference sequence). The trim removed 5 bases at V and 4 bases at J, leaving 5 bases unmatched. This chain's CDR3 is CASSPEGLAGGETQYF. The CDR3 DNA sequence: TGTGCCAGCAGTCCCGAGGGACTAGCGGGAGGAGAGACCCAGTACTTC.

V gene TRBV6-2 or TRBV6-3 combines with J gene TRBJ2-3, with D hard to call. Germline CDR1 and CDR2: MNHEY and SVGEGT. Trimming removed 5 bases from V and 2 bases from J, with 8 bases in between. The CDR3 sequence is 13 residues long. The CDR3 bases are TGTGCCAGCAGTCGCATAGTCACAGATACGCAGTATTTT. As protein: CASSRIVTDTQYF.

DNA for the CDR3: TGCAGTGCTAGTATAACAGTCACAGATACGCAGTATTTT. This sequence encodes CSASITVTDTQYF. The V call is TRBV20-1, the J call TRBJ2-3; D uncertain. V dropped 3 bases and J dropped 2 bases, with 9 bases sitting between them. Germline CDR1 reads DFQATT; CDR2 reads SNEGSKA (reference sequence). The CDR3 has 13 amino acids.

The J gene is TRBJ1-1, the V gene TRBV12-5, with D perhaps matching TRBD1 (6 bases). Per germline, CDR1 LGHNT and CDR2 FRNRAP. There are 19 residues in the CDR3. V was clipped by 2 bases and J by 1 base, with 23 bases between them. The CDR3 region is CASGLTLGVQGRGNTEAFF. CDR3 in DNA: TGTGCTAGTGGTTTGACCCTAGGGGTTCAGGGGCGAGGGAACACTGAAGCTTTCTTT.

The chain recombines TRBV27 with TRBJ2-6; D gene ambiguous. This CDR3 is 17 amino acids long. V was trimmed by 8 bases and J by 0 bases, leaving 17 bases between them. Germline V gene data show CDR1 as MNHEY and CDR2 as SMNVEV (reference sequence). CDR3 region: CASAYGASPSGANVLTF. CDR3 in DNA: TGTGCCAGCGCCTACGGAGCATCACCCTCTGGGGCCAACGTCCTGACTTTC.

This clonotype was seen many times. The gene calls are TRBV18 and TRBJ2-5, with 9 bases that match TRBD1. The germline CDR1 and CDR2 sequences are KGHSH and LQKENI. The CDR3 has 16 residues. The J segment lost 1 base and the V segment lost 6 bases, leaving 9 bases of the junction unmatched. The CDR3 sequence is CASSPGTGKSQETQYF. DNA of the CDR3: TGTGCCAGCTCCCCCGGGACAGGGAAATCCCAAGAGACCCAGTACTTC.

This chain links TRBV12-3 or TRBV12-4 with TRBJ2-3, with TRBD1 matching 7 bases. V trimming: 6 bases; J trimming: 4 bases; junction bases outside the gene matches: 10. The CDR3 has 15 residues. This chain's CDR3 is CASRRQGTVPDTQYF. The CDR3, as DNA: TGTGCCAGCAGACGACAGGGAACGGTTCCAGATACGCAGTATTTT.

V usage is TRBV2 and J usage is TRBJ2-7, with 9 bases aligning to TRBD1. The germline gives CDR1 SNHLY, CDR2 FYNNEI. CDR3 length: 13 residues. The V segment lost 8 bases and the J segment 6 bases; nucleotides outside the gene matches: 8. CDR3 sequence: CASFGTGFAEQYF. In DNA form, the CDR3 reads TGTGCCAGCTTCGGGACAGGGTTCGCCGAGCAGTACTTC.

For this clonotype: This sequence may be a read error, since a much larger clone differs from it by one base. The conserved phenylalanine or tryptophan is not found at the CDR3 terminus, so this likely reflects a read error. The chain recombines TRBV7-3 with TRBJ2-1, with D uncertain. Per germline, CDR1 SGHTA and CDR2 FQGTGA. This CDR3 has 13 amino acids. Trimming pared 5 bases from V and 0 bases from J, leaving 5 bases between. The CDR3 DNA sequence: TGTGCCAGCAGCATCACCTCCTACAATGAGCAGTTCCTC. Protein sequence: CASSITSYNEQFL.

This clonotype was detected many times. V gene TRBV11-2 combines with J gene TRBJ2-7, with 7 bases matching TRBD1. Germline V gene lookup returns CDR1 SGHAT and CDR2 FQNNGV. Unmatched junction bases numbered 6, after V lost 5 bases and J lost 2 bases. The length of the CDR3 is 14 residues. The CDR3 sequence: CASSPGTVAYEQYF. The CDR3 DNA sequence: TGTGCCAGCAGCCCAGGGACAGTAGCCTACGAGCAGTACTTC.